Sequencing of this TCR beta chain was carried out in a study of early T cells in non-severe SARS-CoV-2 infection. In the study overall: The sequenced material was bulk RNA from unsorted whole blood, and its chains were unpaired. Whole-study findings and limits: Private and CD4 specificities were missed by VDJdb matching, skewed to anti-spike CD8.

Notes on this clonotype: Its specificity is not known.

With 0 bases removed from V and 5 bases from J, the gap between germline ends came to 11 bases. Germline V gene sequence: CDR1 MNHEY, CDR2 SMNVEV (reference sequence). The length of the CDR3 is 15 residues. Molecules of cDNA were individually given unique molecular identifiers that were attached to them. One entry per CDR3 protein results from TCRdb running MiXCR on the 5' RACE reads. The sample carries 80,000 to 100,000 distinct CDR3 sequences, roughly 11% recorded once. This chain links TRBV27 with TRBJ1-5, with a weak D call TRBD1 (6 bases). This clonotype was sampled from an adult who was a healthcare worker with PCR-confirmed SARS-CoV-2 infection or an uninfected control (not recorded which). The sample here was whole blood, taken at baseline. CDR3 nucleotide sequence: TGTGCCAGCAGTTTATCAGGGGGATGGGATCAGCCCCAGCATTTT. Encoded protein: CASSLSGGWDQPQHF.